This T cell receptor (beta chain) derives from a study of blood T cell repertoires in COVID-19. At the level of the study: Samples of COVID-19 (acute and convalescent) were obtained from the United States, Italy and Spain. Nucleic acid was either cDNA or gDNA, and it came from T cells, B-cell-depleted T cells, or PBMCs.

The CDR3 totals 15 residues. Germline loops: CDR1 LNHDA, CDR2 SQIVND (reference sequence). The V and J ends lost 2 bases and 5 bases, in that order; junction bases with no gene match: 6. Original analysis: Nucleated cell counts were estimated from reference gene primer amplification. The repertoire was sequenced with immunoSEQ multiplex PCR; TCRdb's copy has only in-frame clones and lacks some. Clone size and the V and J calls come from that table; the DNA yielded D and trimming. The repertoire includes over 110,000 clones, around 88% of them detected once, and roughly 28% sits in the top ten. This clone was observed a single time.

Specimen: peripheral blood. The genes are TRBV19 and TRBJ2-1; 7 bases line up with TRBD2. This TCR derives from a human donor in a cohort sampled during active COVID-19. CDR3 in DNA: TGTGCCAGTAGTATAAGCGGGGCCCCTCACAATGAGCAGTTCTTC. Translating it yields CASSISGAPHNEQFF.